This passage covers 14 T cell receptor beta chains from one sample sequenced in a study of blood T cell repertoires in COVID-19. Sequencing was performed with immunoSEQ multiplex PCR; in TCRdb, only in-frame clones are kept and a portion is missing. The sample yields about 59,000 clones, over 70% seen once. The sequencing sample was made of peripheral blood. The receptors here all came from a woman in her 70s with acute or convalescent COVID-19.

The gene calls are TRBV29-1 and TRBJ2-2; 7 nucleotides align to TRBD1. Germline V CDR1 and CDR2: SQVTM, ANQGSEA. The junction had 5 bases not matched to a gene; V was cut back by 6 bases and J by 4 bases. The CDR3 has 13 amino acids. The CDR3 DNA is TGCAGCGTCATCCACAGGGGCACCGGGGAGCTGTTTTTT. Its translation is CSVIHRGTGELFF.

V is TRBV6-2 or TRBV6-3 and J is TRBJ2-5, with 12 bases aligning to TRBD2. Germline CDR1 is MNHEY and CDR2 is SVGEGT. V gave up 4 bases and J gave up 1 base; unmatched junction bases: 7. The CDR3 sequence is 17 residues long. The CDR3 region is CASSSQTSGGPQETQYF. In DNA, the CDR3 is TGTGCCAGCAGTTCCCAGACTAGCGGGGGCCCCCAAGAGACCCAGTACTTC.

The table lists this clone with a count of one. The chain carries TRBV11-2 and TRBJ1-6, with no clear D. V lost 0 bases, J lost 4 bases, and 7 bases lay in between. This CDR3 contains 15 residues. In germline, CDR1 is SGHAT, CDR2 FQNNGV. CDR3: CASSLENLYNSPLHF. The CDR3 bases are TGTGCCAGCAGCTTAGAGAACCTATATAATTCACCCCTCCACTTT.

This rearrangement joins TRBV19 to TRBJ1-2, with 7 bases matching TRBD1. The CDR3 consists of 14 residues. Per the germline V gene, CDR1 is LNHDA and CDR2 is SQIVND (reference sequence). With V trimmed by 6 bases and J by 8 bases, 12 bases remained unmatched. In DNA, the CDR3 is TGTGCCAGTAGCCCGCGACAGGGTGAAGGGGGCTACACCTTC. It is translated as CASSPRQGEGGYTF.

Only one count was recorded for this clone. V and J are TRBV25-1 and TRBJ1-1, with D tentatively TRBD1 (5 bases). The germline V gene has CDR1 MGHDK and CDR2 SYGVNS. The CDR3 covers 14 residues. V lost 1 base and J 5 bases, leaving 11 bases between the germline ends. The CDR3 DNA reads TGTGCCAGCAGTGAATTAAGGGGTGGGACTGAAGCTTTCTTT. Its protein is CASSELRGGTEAFF.

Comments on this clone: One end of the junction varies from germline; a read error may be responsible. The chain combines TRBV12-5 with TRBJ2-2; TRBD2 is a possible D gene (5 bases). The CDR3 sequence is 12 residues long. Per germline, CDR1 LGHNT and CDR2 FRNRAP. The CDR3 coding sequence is TGTGCTAGTGGTTTGACCCCCGGGAAGCTGTTTTTT. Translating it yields CASGLTPGKLFF.

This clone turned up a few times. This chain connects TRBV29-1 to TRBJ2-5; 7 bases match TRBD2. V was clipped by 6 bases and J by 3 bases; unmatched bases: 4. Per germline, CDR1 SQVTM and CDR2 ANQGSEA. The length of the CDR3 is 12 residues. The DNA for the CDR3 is TGCAGCGTCGGAGGGAGGGAAGAGACCCAGTACTTC. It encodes CSVGGREETQYF.

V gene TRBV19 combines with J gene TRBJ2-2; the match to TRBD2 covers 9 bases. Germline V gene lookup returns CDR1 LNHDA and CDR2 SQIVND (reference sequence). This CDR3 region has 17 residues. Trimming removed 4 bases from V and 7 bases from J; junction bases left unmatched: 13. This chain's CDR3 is CASSTLFAGGRGGELFF. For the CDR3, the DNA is TGTGCCAGTAGTACCCTCTTCGCGGGGGGGCGCGGCGGGGAGCTGTTTTTT.

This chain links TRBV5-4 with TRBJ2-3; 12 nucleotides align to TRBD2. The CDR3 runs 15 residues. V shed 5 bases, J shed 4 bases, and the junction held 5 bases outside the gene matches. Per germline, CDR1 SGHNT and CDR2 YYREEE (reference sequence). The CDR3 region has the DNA TGTGCCAGCAGGCAGCTAGCGGGGGGGTCAGATACGCAGTATTTT. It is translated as CASRQLAGGSDTQYF.

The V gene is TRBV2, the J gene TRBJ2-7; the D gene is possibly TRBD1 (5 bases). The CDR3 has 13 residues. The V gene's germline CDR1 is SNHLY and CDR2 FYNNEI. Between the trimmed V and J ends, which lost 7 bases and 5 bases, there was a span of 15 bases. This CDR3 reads CASKKGNLDEQYV. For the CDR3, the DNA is TGTGCCAGCAAAAAGGGGAACTTGGACGAGCAGTACGTC.

For the CDR3, the DNA is TGTGCCTGGGACAGGGGGGCGCCTTTCTTT. Translation: CAWDRGAPFF. The chain is built from TRBV30 and TRBJ1-1; 9 nucleotides match TRBD1. Unmatched junction bases numbered 4, after V lost 5 bases and J lost 12 bases. The CDR3 is 10 amino acids. Germline values: CDR1 GTSNPN, CDR2 SVGIG (reference sequence).

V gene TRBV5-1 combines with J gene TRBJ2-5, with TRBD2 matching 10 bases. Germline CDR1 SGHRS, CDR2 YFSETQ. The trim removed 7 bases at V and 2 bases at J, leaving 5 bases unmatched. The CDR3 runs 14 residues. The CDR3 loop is CASAPAGGQETQYF. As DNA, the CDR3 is TGCGCCAGCGCCCCAGCGGGGGGGCAAGAGACCCAGTACTTC.

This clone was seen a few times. The CDR3 loop reads CASSPGTGGEGEAFF. Written as DNA, the CDR3 is TGTGCCAGCAGCCCCGGGACAGGGGGCGAGGGTGAAGCTTTCTTT. This sequence joins TRBV5-4 and TRBJ1-1, with TRBD1 matching 12 bases. V dropped 4 bases and J dropped 7; count of bases not matched to a gene: 8. This CDR3 is built from 15 residues. Germline V gives CDR1 SGHNT, CDR2 YYREEE (reference sequence).

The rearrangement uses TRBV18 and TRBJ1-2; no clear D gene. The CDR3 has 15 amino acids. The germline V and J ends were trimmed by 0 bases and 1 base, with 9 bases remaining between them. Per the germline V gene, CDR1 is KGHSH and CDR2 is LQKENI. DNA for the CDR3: TGTGCCAGCTCACCACCGAGTCAGGTTAACTATGGCTACACCTTC. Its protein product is CASSPPSQVNYGYTF.